Following are 23 T cell receptor beta chains from one sample sequenced in a study of shared T cell receptors in the human thymus. Repertoires were generated with immunoSEQ multiplex PCR, while TCRdb's copy carries only in-frame clones and drops some. In the table there are approximately 400,000 clones, around 95% of which are singletons. The specimen was thymocytes. The source of these receptors is a human donor.

The chain uses TRBV6-5 and TRBJ2-1; TRBD1 or TRBD2 may be the D gene (5 bases each). CDR3 length equals 16 residues. V lost 0 bases and J 7 bases, leaving 16 bases between the germline ends. Looked up from germline, CDR1 is MNHEY and CDR2 is SVGAGI. In DNA form, the CDR3 reads TGTGCCAGCAGTTACTCGAGGGACGGTTTTGCAAATGAGCAGTTCTTC. The encoded protein is CASSYSRDGFANEQFF.

This chain links TRBV4-1 with TRBJ2-7; TRBD1 might be the D (6 bases). V lost 6 bases, J lost 6 bases, and 9 bases lay in between. Germline CDR1 reads MGHRA; CDR2 reads YSYEKL. This CDR3 comprises 11 residues. In nucleotides, the CDR3 is TGCGCCAGCAGTACAGGGACCGAGCAGTACTTC. Translation gives CASSTGTEQYF.

This rearrangement joins TRBV5-1 to TRBJ2-7; D is uncertain. This CDR3 has 13 amino acids. Germline values: CDR1 SGHRS, CDR2 YFSETQ. The V and J ends lost 0 bases and 2 bases respectively, with 6 bases between them. The chain's CDR3 is CASSLGNTYEQYF. The DNA of the CDR3 is TGCGCCAGCAGCTTGGGTAATACCTACGAGCAGTACTTC.

CDR3 coding DNA: TGTGCCAGCAGTTTACCCGTGACTAGCCGGGTGGGGACCGGGGAGCTGTTTTTT. It encodes CASSLPVTSRVGTGELFF. The rearrangement uses TRBV28 and TRBJ2-2; TRBD2 aligns across 7 bases. With V trimmed by 2 bases and J by 5 bases, 14 bases remained unmatched. Germline V gene lookup returns CDR1 MDHEN and CDR2 SYDVKM. This CDR3 region has 18 residues.

This rearrangement joins TRBV6-6 to TRBJ2-7; unclear D gene. The CDR3 totals 12 residues. Germline CDR1 reads MNHNY; CDR2 reads SVGAGI (reference sequence). The ends were cut back, 6 bases at V and 7 bases at J, with 13 bases in the middle. This CDR3 is CASRPTEEEQYF. The DNA for the CDR3 is TGTGCCAGCAGACCAACGGAAGAGGAGCAGTACTTC.

The V and J genes are TRBV28 and TRBJ2-1, with unresolved D. The CDR3 is 14 residues long. Germline-derived CDR1 and CDR2 are MDHEN and SYDVKM. V lost 5 bases to trimming and J lost 0 bases, with 8 bases between them. DNA for the CDR3: TGTGCCAGCAGTGAATTCAGCTCCTACAATGAGCAGTTCTTC. As protein: CASSEFSSYNEQFF.

V is TRBV7-2 and J is TRBJ2-5; D possibly corresponds to TRBD2 (6 bases). CDR1 and CDR2 from the germline V gene are SGHTA and FQGNSA. Trimming left V 4 bases short and J 4 bases short, with 19 bases between. CDR3 length: 16 residues. The CDR3 region is CASSSISGGGGETQYF. Written as DNA, the CDR3 is TGTGCCAGCAGCTCCATTAGCGGCGGTGGTGGAGAGACCCAGTACTTC.

The rearrangement joins TRBV5-6 to TRBJ1-4, with D possibly TRBD1 on 6 matching bases. This CDR3 has 18 residues. V was trimmed by 4 bases and J by 0 bases, leaving 19 bases between them. CDR1 SGHDT and CDR2 YYEEEE come from the germline V gene. In nucleotides, the CDR3 is TGTGCCAGCAGCCGGGAAATGGGACAAACATCAACTAATGAAAAACTGTTTTTT. Amino acids: CASSREMGQTSTNEKLFF. The whole variable domain, remainder taken from reference TRBV5-6 and TRBJ1-4, is DAGVTQSPTHLIKTRGQQVTLRCSPKSGHDTVSWYQQALGQGPQFIFQYYEEEERQRGNFPDRFSGHQFPNYSSELNVNALLLGDSALYLCASSREMGQTSTNEKLFFGSGTQLSVL.

The chain couples TRBV27 to TRBJ2-3; 10 bases map to TRBD2. The CDR3 contains 17 residues. The junction had 8 bases not matched to a gene; V was cut back by 5 bases and J by 0 bases. CDR1 and CDR2 (germline): MNHEY, SMNVEV (reference sequence). CDR3 nucleotide sequence: TGTGCCAGCAGTCCAGTCTTTAGCGGGGGGAGCACAGATACGCAGTATTTT. Its protein is CASSPVFSGGSTDTQYF.

The rearrangement links TRBV9 to TRBJ1-3; TRBD1 matches 7 bases. The junction had 7 bases not matched to a gene; V was cut back by 4 bases and J by 3 bases. The germline V gene encodes CDR1 SGDLS and CDR2 YYNGEE. CDR3 size: 15 residues. CDR3: CASSPPGQVGNTIYF. CDR3 sequence (DNA): TGTGCCAGCAGCCCCCCCGGACAGGTTGGAAACACCATATATTTT.

In regard to this clone: Mismatch with germline at one junction end may stem from a read error. This sequence joins TRBV4-1 and TRBJ1-2; D possibly corresponds to TRBD1 (6 bases). The CDR3 has 14 residues. Looked up from germline, CDR1 is MGHRA and CDR2 is YSYEKL. The chain's CDR3 is CASSQGARGGGYAF. The CDR3 DNA is TGCGCCAGCAGCCAAGGGGCCAGGGGAGGTGGCTACGCCTTC.

The chain has TRBV28 and TRBJ1-5; no firm D call. CDR1 MDHEN and CDR2 SYDVKM come from the germline V gene. Trimming took off 5 bases at V and 9 bases at J, with 8 bases between the two ends. The CDR3 has 11 residues. CDR3 region: CASSLSWPQHF. CDR3 nucleotide sequence: TGTGCCAGCAGTCTATCTTGGCCCCAGCATTTT. The whole variable domain, filled in from reference TRBV28 and TRBJ1-5, reads DVKVTQSSRYLVKRTGEKVFLECVQDMDHENMFWYRQDPGLGLRLIYFSYDVKMKEKGDIPEGYSVSREKKERFSLILESASTNQTSMYLCASSLSWPQHFGDGTRLSIL.

The V call is TRBV28, the J call TRBJ1-5; 7 nucleotides agree with TRBD1. The ends lost 5 bases at V and 0 bases at J; junction bases unmatched: 22. This CDR3 is 21 amino acids long. In germline, CDR1 is MDHEN, CDR2 SYDVKM. As DNA, the CDR3 is TGTGCCAGCAGTATCTCGAGGACAGGACAAACGCACCACTATAGCAATCAGCCCCAGCATTTT. Encoded protein: CASSISRTGQTHHYSNQPQHF.

In its sample, this clone was seen once. The chain combines TRBV6-4 with TRBJ1-1; unclear D gene. V lost 9 bases, J lost 0 bases, and 17 bases lay in between. The CDR3 contains 15 residues. CDR1 MRHNA and CDR2 SNTAGT come from the germline V gene. This CDR3 reads CASHGRTTMNTEAFF. CDR3 nucleotides: TGTGCCAGTCACGGACGGACTACTATGAACACTGAAGCTTTCTTT.

The chain recombines TRBV27 with TRBJ2-3; D is possibly TRBD1 (6 bases). V lost 5 bases and J lost 1, with 10 bases in between. Germline V gene data show CDR1 as MNHEY and CDR2 as SMNVEV (reference sequence). The CDR3 covers 14 residues. In DNA, the CDR3 is TGTGCCAGCAGTCCAGGACAGCGCACAGATACGCAGTATTTT. Translated: CASSPGQRTDTQYF.

This clone occurred a few times. The chain is built from TRBV14 and TRBJ2-7; TRBD2 is a possible D gene (5 bases). Germline loops: CDR1 SGHDN, CDR2 FVKESK. CDR3 length equals 13 residues. Deletions cut 1 base from V and 7 bases from J, with 11 bases between. CDR3 sequence: CASSQGPPGEQYF. In nucleotides, the CDR3 is TGTGCCAGCAGCCAAGGACCGCCGGGAGAGCAGTACTTC.

This clone was detected only once. This chain links TRBV28 with TRBJ2-7; TRBD1 is a possible D gene (6 bases). From germline, CDR1 is MDHEN and CDR2 SYDVKM. Trimming took off 3 bases at V and 6 bases at J, with 12 bases between the two ends. This CDR3 is 13 amino acids long. CDR3 bases: TGTGCCAGCAGTTTCACAGGGTTGGGCGAGCAGTACTTC. Protein sequence: CASSFTGLGEQYF.

The chain recombines TRBV28 with TRBJ2-5; 8 bases fit TRBD1. The germline CDR1 and CDR2 sequences are MDHEN and SYDVKM. This CDR3 comprises 14 residues. J was trimmed by 5 bases and V by 1 base; bases with no gene match: 3. The CDR3 protein is CASSLLDRVETQYF. The CDR3 region has the DNA TGTGCCAGCAGTTTATTGGACAGGGTGGAGACCCAGTACTTC.

V gene TRBV7-9 combines with J gene TRBJ2-7, with 8 bases lining up with TRBD1. V shed 4 bases, J shed 4 bases, and the junction held 9 bases outside the gene matches. Germline V gives CDR1 SEHNR, CDR2 FQNEAQ (reference sequence). There are 15 residues in the CDR3. In DNA form, the CDR3 reads TGTGCCAGCAGCTACACGGACAGGGCGACGTACGAGCAGTACTTC. It codes for CASSYTDRATYEQYF.

The chain is built from TRBV5-1 and TRBJ2-1; 8 bases fit TRBD1. The V segment lost 0 bases and the J segment 1 base; nucleotides outside the gene matches: 9. This CDR3 comprises 18 residues. Germline-derived CDR1 and CDR2 are SGHRS and YFSETQ. DNA for the CDR3: TGCGCCAGCAGCTTGGAGGCAGACGGACAGGGATCCTACAATGAGCAGTTCTTC. Translated, it gives CASSLEADGQGSYNEQFF. The full variable domain, in which reference TRBV5-1 and TRBJ2-1 provide the parts outside the CDR3, is KAGVTQTPRYLIKTRGQQVTLSCSPISGHRSVSWYQQTPGQGLQFLFEYFSETQRNKGNFPGRFSGRQFSNSRSEMNVSTLELGDSALYLCASSLEADGQGSYNEQFFGPGTRLTVL.

The V and J genes are TRBV12-5 and TRBJ2-1; 11 positions match TRBD2. V trimming: 4 bases; J trimming: 3 bases; junction bases outside the gene matches: 8. Per germline, CDR1 LGHNT and CDR2 FRNRAP. The CDR3 runs 17 residues. This chain's CDR3 is CASGSSGTSGHYNEQFF. The DNA for the CDR3 is TGTGCTAGTGGTTCCTCCGGGACTAGCGGCCACTACAATGAGCAGTTCTTC. Full variable domain (outside the CDR3, taken from reference TRBV12-5 and TRBJ2-1): DARVTQTPRHKVTEMGQEVTMRCQPILGHNTVFWYRQTMMQGLELLAYFRNRAPLDDSGMPKDRFSAEMPDATLATLKIQPSEPRDSAVYFCASGSSGTSGHYNEQFFGPGTRLTVL.

The chain employs TRBV5-1 and TRBJ2-5, with D perhaps TRBD2 (5 bases). CDR1 SGHRS and CDR2 YFSETQ come from the germline V gene. V gave up 5 bases and J gave up 0 bases, with 17 bases separating them. The CDR3 covers 16 residues. The CDR3 reads CASRSGDYSYQETQYF. CDR3 bases: TGCGCCAGCAGATCCGGTGACTATTCGTACCAAGAGACCCAGTACTTC. Full variable domain (rest looked up from reference TRBV5-1 and TRBJ2-5): KAGVTQTPRYLIKTRGQQVTLSCSPISGHRSVSWYQQTPGQGLQFLFEYFSETQRNKGNFPGRFSGRQFSNSRSEMNVSTLELGDSALYLCASRSGDYSYQETQYFGPGTRLLVL.

The chain links TRBV25-1 to TRBJ2-4; D ambiguous. The CDR3 covers 14 residues. Germline loops: CDR1 MGHDK, CDR2 SYGVNS. V lost 0 bases and J lost 1, with 4 bases in between. This CDR3 reads CASSEYRAKNIQYF. The CDR3, as DNA: TGTGCCAGCAGTGAATACAGGGCCAAAAACATTCAGTACTTC.